The 31 T cell receptor beta chains presented below share a single source sample, sequenced in a study of T cells after yellow fever vaccination. TCRdb reprocessed the 5' RACE reads with MiXCR, giving one entry per CDR3 protein. The profile shows roughly 260,000 distinct CDR3 sequences, 13% of them singletons. The sample consisted of CD4+ T cells sorted from PBMCs, taken 45 days after the yellow fever booster vaccination. The receptors derive from a man aged 25-40 years who received the YFV17D yellow fever vaccine.

This clonotype showed up just once. The chain has TRBV9 and TRBJ2-1; D not certain. V was clipped by 4 bases and J by 6 bases, with 11 bases between them. Germline CDR1 SGDLS, CDR2 YYNGEE. The CDR3 has 13 residues. CDR3 DNA: TGTGCCAGCAGCTACTTACTGGGCAATGAGCAGTTCTTC. Amino acid sequence: CASSYLLGNEQFF.

This clonotype has a handful of counts. This chain uses TRBV24-1 with TRBJ2-7; maybe TRBD1 (5 bases). Germline CDR1 is KGHDR and CDR2 is SFDVKD. This CDR3 is built from 13 residues. The V and J ends lost 3 bases and 5 bases respectively, with 10 bases between them. Here the CDR3 DNA reads TGTGCCACCAGTGATCAGGGCACCCACGAGCAGTACTTC. Amino acid sequence: CATSDQGTHEQYF.

This rearrangement joins TRBV3-1 to TRBJ1-5; 9 bases line up with TRBD1. The V gene's germline CDR1 is LGHDT and CDR2 YNNKEL (reference sequence). The CDR3 loop spans 17 amino acids. Losses at the gene ends were 6 bases for V and 2 bases for J; bases not matched to a gene: 11. The DNA of the CDR3 is TGTGCCAGCAGTCTCCGAGCGACAGGGGGAGGCAATCAGCCCCAGCATTTT. Protein: CASSLRATGGGNQPQHF. Full variable domain (rest looked up from reference TRBV3-1 and TRBJ1-5): DTAVSQTPKYLVTQMGNDKSIKCEQNLGHDTMYWYKQDSKKFLKIMFSYNNKELIINETVPNRFSPKSPDKAHLNLHINSLELGDSAVYFCASSLRATGGGNQPQHFGDGTRLSIL.

This chain connects TRBV5-1 to TRBJ2-1; TRBD2 is a possible D gene (5 bases). Germline CDR1 and CDR2: SGHRS and YFSETQ. The CDR3 runs 14 residues. The germline V and J ends were trimmed by 2 bases and 5 bases, with 11 bases remaining between them. The CDR3 coding sequence is TGCGCCAGCAGCTTCGGGAACAAAGACAATGAGCAGTTCTTC. It encodes CASSFGNKDNEQFF.

A remark on this clonotype: The junction does not match germline at one end; this may be a read error. CDR3 DNA: TGCAGTGTAGGTGGGACCAGGGCCCATTTT. It is translated as CSVGGTRAHF. The chain carries TRBV20-1 and TRBJ2-3, with D possibly being TRBD1 or TRBD2 (5 bases each). The germline V gene encodes CDR1 DFQATT and CDR2 SNEGSKA (reference sequence). This CDR3 contains 10 residues.

This clonotype was counted between two and nine times. V and J are TRBV7-6 and TRBJ2-1; a possible D gene is TRBD1 (6 bases). This CDR3 spans 12 amino acids. The V and J ends lost 2 bases and 14 bases respectively, with 13 bases between them. Germline CDR1 is SGHVS and CDR2 is FNYEAQ. CDR3 amino acids: CASSLSGEKEFF. The CDR3 DNA follows: TGTGCCAGCAGCTTATCAGGGGAAAAGGAGTTCTTC.

The rearrangement links TRBV28 to TRBJ2-3; 7 bases are a match to TRBD2. The V segment lost 1 base and the J segment 4 bases; nucleotides outside the gene matches: 8. Germline CDR1 and CDR2: MDHEN and SYDVKM. This CDR3 contains 16 residues. CDR3 nucleotide sequence: TGTGCCAGCAGTTTATCGGGGGAGGGCCCGGCAGATACGCAGTATTTT. It translates to CASSLSGEGPADTQYF.

This sequence joins TRBV7-2 and TRBJ2-1; D unresolved. The CDR3 has 12 amino acids. The ends were cut back, 5 bases at V and 9 bases at J, with 11 bases in the middle. Germline lookup yields CDR1 SGHTA and CDR2 FQGNSA. In DNA, the CDR3 is TGTGCCAGCAGCCCCGGCAAGGCTGAGCAGTTCTTC. Translated: CASSPGKAEQFF.

This clonotype turned up a few times. This chain links TRBV5-1 with TRBJ1-2; no reliable D call. Germline V gene lookup returns CDR1 SGHRS and CDR2 YFSETQ. Trimming cost V 9 bases and J 6 bases, with 18 bases left between them. This CDR3 has 13 amino acids. In DNA, the CDR3 is TGCGCCACCCGGTCGGGCGTTGGGGATGGCTACACCTTC. Translating gives CATRSGVGDGYTF. Together with reference TRBV5-1 and TRBJ1-2, the CDR3 gives the full variable domain: KAGVTQTPRYLIKTRGQQVTLSCSPISGHRSVSWYQQTPGQGLQFLFEYFSETQRNKGNFPGRFSGRQFSNSRSEMNVSTLELGDSALYLCATRSGVGDGYTFGSGTRLTVV.

This clonotype was seen a few times. The DNA for the CDR3 is TGTGCCACCAGTGATCGGACTAGCGGGGGTATGAATGAGCAGTTCTTC. It translates to CATSDRTSGGMNEQFF. The V gene is TRBV24-1, the J gene TRBJ2-1, with TRBD2 matching 13 bases. The CDR3 is 16 amino acids. Germline V gene sequence: CDR1 KGHDR, CDR2 SFDVKD. V lost 3 bases to trimming and J lost 7 bases; unmatched junction nucleotides: 5.

This chain uses TRBV20-1 with TRBJ2-1; either TRBD1 or TRBD2 may fit D (5 bases each). Trimming left V 5 bases short and J 8 bases short, with 13 bases between. CDR1 and CDR2 from the germline V gene are DFQATT and SNEGSKA (reference sequence). The CDR3 covers 12 residues. Here the CDR3 reads CSAQHGADEQFF. DNA for the CDR3: TGCAGTGCTCAGCACGGGGCGGATGAGCAGTTCTTC.

The V and J genes are TRBV20-1 and TRBJ2-1, with TRBD2 identical over 11 bases. V dropped 5 bases and J dropped 5; count of bases not matched to a gene: 5. Germline V gene lookup returns CDR1 DFQATT and CDR2 SNEGSKA (reference sequence). The CDR3 has 14 amino acids. The CDR3 DNA reads as TGCAGTGCTCCCCTAGCGGGAGGTGACAATGAGCAGTTCTTC. As protein: CSAPLAGGDNEQFF.

This rearrangement joins TRBV10-3 to TRBJ2-2, with TRBD2 identical over 12 bases. The CDR3 sequence is 16 residues long. The germline gives CDR1 ENHRY, CDR2 SYGVKD. V lost 9 bases and J lost 5; bases outside the gene matches: 10. CDR3 in amino acids: CAIPGQGTSGTGELFF. CDR3 in DNA: TGTGCCATACCGGGACAGGGGACTAGCGGGACCGGGGAGCTGTTTTTT.

V and J are TRBV5-1 and TRBJ2-2; 9 bases are a match to TRBD1. V was pared by 4 bases and J by 5 bases, with 9 bases of the junction left unmatched. Per the germline V gene, CDR1 is SGHRS and CDR2 is YFSETQ. This CDR3 has 16 amino acids. This chain's CDR3 is CASSPPGTGNTGELFF. Here the CDR3 DNA reads TGCGCCAGCAGCCCACCCGGGACAGGGAATACCGGGGAGCTGTTTTTT. The full variable domain, its missing parts supplied by reference TRBV5-1 and TRBJ2-2, is KAGVTQTPRYLIKTRGQQVTLSCSPISGHRSVSWYQQTPGQGLQFLFEYFSETQRNKGNFPGRFSGRQFSNSRSEMNVSTLELGDSALYLCASSPPGTGNTGELFFGEGSRLTVL.

V and J are TRBV30 and TRBJ2-1; 8 bases map to TRBD2. Per the germline V gene, CDR1 is GTSNPN and CDR2 is SVGIG (reference sequence). The CDR3 length is 15 residues. V lost 3 bases to trimming and J lost 4 bases; unmatched junction nucleotides: 8. CDR3 sequence: CAWRELAVVYNEQFF. Written as DNA, the CDR3 is TGTGCCTGGAGGGAACTAGCGGTAGTTTACAATGAGCAGTTCTTC.

This clonotype was seen more than once but under ten times. This sequence joins TRBV10-3 and TRBJ1-2; 7 bases fit TRBD1. Germline assignment: CDR1 ENHRY and CDR2 SYGVKD. The CDR3 has 13 amino acids. Germline trimming cut 2 bases from V and 3 bases from J; bases unmatched to any gene: 0. The CDR3 region is CAISEGQDYGYTF. Here the CDR3 DNA reads TGTGCCATCAGTGAGGGACAGGACTATGGCTACACCTTC.

The rearrangement joins TRBV7-2 to TRBJ2-3; 10 bases align to TRBD2. Germline lookup yields CDR1 SGHTA and CDR2 FQGNSA. This CDR3 spans 17 amino acids. Unmatched junction bases numbered 10, after V lost 1 base and J lost 6 bases. CDR3 coding DNA: TGTGCCAGCAGCTTAGGATGGCTAGCGGGAGTAGGTGATACGCAGTATTTT. It specifies CASSLGWLAGVGDTQYF.

This rearrangement joins TRBV7-2 to TRBJ2-1; D remains ambiguous. CDR1 is SGHTA, CDR2 FQGNSA, per germline. The CDR3 spans 15 residues. Trimming took off 3 bases at V and 0 bases at J, with 9 bases between the two ends. The CDR3 coding sequence is TGTGCCAGCAGCTTTGACGTTAACTCCTACAATGAGCAGTTCTTC. This codes for CASSFDVNSYNEQFF.

This clonotype came up a few times. V usage is TRBV11-2 and J usage is TRBJ2-5; the D gene is possibly TRBD2 (5 bases). Germline values: CDR1 SGHAT, CDR2 FQNNGV. V gave up 0 bases and J gave up 4 bases, with 12 bases separating them. The CDR3 covers 15 residues. CDR3 loop: CASSLDRRKAETQYF. DNA for the CDR3: TGTGCCAGCAGCTTAGATAGGAGGAAAGCAGAGACCCAGTACTTC.

The chain employs TRBV24-1 and TRBJ2-1; 10 bases match TRBD2. Germline loops: CDR1 KGHDR, CDR2 SFDVKD. With 4 bases clipped from V and 3 bases from J, the junction kept 2 bases outside the gene matches. The CDR3 loop spans 15 amino acids. The CDR3 nucleotides are TGTGCCACCAGTGAAAGCGGGAGGGGCTACAATGAGCAGTTCTTC. Amino acids: CATSESGRGYNEQFF.

This clonotype was counted at least ten times. V usage is TRBV28 and J usage is TRBJ2-3; tentative D call: TRBD1 (6 bases). Germline V gene lookup returns CDR1 MDHEN and CDR2 SYDVKM. This CDR3 has 16 amino acids. V shed 4 bases and J shed 0 bases, with 14 bases lying between them. The CDR3, as DNA: TGTGCCAGCAGTTCGATTGGACAGAGTAGCACAGATACGCAGTATTTT. Its translation is CASSSIGQSSTDTQYF.

Ten or more counts support this clonotype. The rearrangement joins TRBV6-5 to TRBJ1-2; 7 positions agree with TRBD1. The CDR3 spans 16 residues. CDR1 MNHEY and CDR2 SVGAGI come from the germline V gene. With 2 bases clipped from V and 8 bases from J, the junction kept 14 bases outside the gene matches. For the CDR3, the DNA is TGTGCCAGCAGTTACAGGCAGGGGGTCAAACCGGGAGGCTACACCTTC. Its protein product is CASSYRQGVKPGGYTF.

This clonotype was recorded a few times. This chain links TRBV29-1 with TRBJ2-7, with TRBD1 matching 8 bases. Germline CDR1 SQVTM, CDR2 ANQGSEA. Unmatched junction bases numbered 13, after V lost 6 bases and J lost 3 bases. The CDR3 extends over 15 amino acids. CDR3 DNA: TGCAGCGTCTTGACGCAGGGGGCCCATCGCTACGAGCAGTACTTC. It is translated as CSVLTQGAHRYEQYF.

This clonotype has a handful of counts. V and J are TRBV6-1 and TRBJ1-5; D gene unclear. The V gene lost 2 bases and the J gene lost 3 bases, with 14 bases spanning the gap. The V gene's germline CDR1 is MNHNS and CDR2 SASEGT. The CDR3 runs to 16 residues. In DNA, the CDR3 is TGTGCCAGCAGTGAACTCCCGACACGGATCAATCAGCCCCAGCATTTT. Translated: CASSELPTRINQPQHF.

This clonotype was seen a few times. The chain recombines TRBV12-3 or TRBV12-4 with TRBJ1-2; a weak D match, TRBD1 (5 bases). This CDR3 spans 14 amino acids. The germline V and J ends were trimmed by 5 bases and 7 bases, with 17 bases remaining between them. The CDR3 sequence is CASSPPAGPTGYTF. CDR3 nucleotides: TGTGCCAGCAGTCCCCCCGCGGGACCAACTGGCTACACCTTC.

V gene TRBV25-1 combines with J gene TRBJ2-7; 10 bases agree with TRBD1. This CDR3 region has 16 residues. The trim removed 1 base at V and 6 bases at J, leaving 9 bases unmatched. Germline V gene lookup returns CDR1 MGHDK and CDR2 SYGVNS. CDR3 DNA: TGTGCCAGCAGTGAATGGGCCGACAGGGGGCGATCCGAGCAGTACTTC. This translates into CASSEWADRGRSEQYF.

The genes are TRBV28 and TRBJ2-1; TRBD1 or TRBD2 may be the D gene (5 bases each). V was cut by 6 bases and J by 2 bases, with 14 bases left in between. Per germline, CDR1 MDHEN and CDR2 SYDVKM. This CDR3 is 15 amino acids long. For the CDR3, the DNA is TGTGCCAGCAGACGTGGTGGGGGAACCTACAATGAGCAGTTCTTC. As protein: CASRRGGGTYNEQFF.

In this sample, this clonotype turned up a few times. The CDR3 loop is CASSYSGQGKDEQFF. CDR3 nucleotide sequence: TGTGCCAGCAGTTACTCTGGACAGGGGAAAGATGAGCAGTTCTTC. V and J are TRBV6-5 and TRBJ2-1, with 9 nucleotides matching TRBD1. V trimming: 0 bases; J trimming: 8 bases; junction bases outside the gene matches: 5. There are 15 residues in the CDR3. Germline V CDR1 and CDR2: MNHEY, SVGAGI.

V usage is TRBV20-1 and J usage is TRBJ2-1, with 8 bases fitting TRBD2. The CDR3 consists of 14 residues. Germline CDR1 DFQATT, CDR2 SNEGSKA (reference sequence). V shed 3 bases and J 7 bases; nucleotides not matched to a gene: 8. In DNA, the CDR3 is TGCAGTGCTAGGCGAGCGGGAGTATCTAATGAGCAGTTCTTC. It encodes CSARRAGVSNEQFF.

This chain connects TRBV29-1 to TRBJ2-5, with D possibly TRBD2 on 6 matching bases. This CDR3 contains 12 residues. Trimming removed 5 bases at V and 5 bases at J, with 12 bases between. Germline lookup yields CDR1 SQVTM and CDR2 ANQGSEA. The CDR3 sequence: CSVMTGEETQYF. The CDR3 nucleotides are TGCAGCGTTATGACGGGGGAGGAGACCCAGTACTTC.

The chain combines TRBV20-1 with TRBJ1-4; D not resolved. The CDR3 spans 13 residues. V was cut by 5 bases and J by 0 bases, with 7 bases left in between. CDR1 and CDR2 from the germline V gene are DFQATT and SNEGSKA (reference sequence). The CDR3 DNA is TGCAGTGCTTTGAGGTCAACTAATGAAAAACTGTTTTTT. Protein product: CSALRSTNEKLFF.